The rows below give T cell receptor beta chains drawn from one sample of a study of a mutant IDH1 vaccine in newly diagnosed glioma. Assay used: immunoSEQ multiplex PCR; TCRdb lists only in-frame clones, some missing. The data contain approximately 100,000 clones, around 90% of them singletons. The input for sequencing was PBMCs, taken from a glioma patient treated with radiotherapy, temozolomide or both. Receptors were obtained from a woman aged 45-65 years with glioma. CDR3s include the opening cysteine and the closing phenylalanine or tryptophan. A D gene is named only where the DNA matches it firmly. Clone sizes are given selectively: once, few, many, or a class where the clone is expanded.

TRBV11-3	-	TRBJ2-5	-	CASSSGETQYF	TGTGCCAGCAGCTCGGGGGAGACCCAGTACTTC
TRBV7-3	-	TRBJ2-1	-	CASSLQVYNEQFF	TGTGCCAGCAGCTTACAGGTGTACAATGAGCAGTTCTTC
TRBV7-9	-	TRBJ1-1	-	CASSLPPGRGNTEAFF	TGTGCCAGCAGCCTGCCCCCCGGGAGGGGGAACACTGAAGCTTTCTTT
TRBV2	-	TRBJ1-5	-	CASSEAGGGVNQPQHF	TGTGCCAGCAGTGAAGCAGGAGGGGGAGTTAATCAGCCCCAGCATTTT
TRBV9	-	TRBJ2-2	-	CATNRGYTGELFF	TGTGCCACCAATAGGGGGTACACCGGGGAGCTGTTTTTT
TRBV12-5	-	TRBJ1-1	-	CASGFIRRGEGKPPEAFF	TGTGCTAGTGGTTTCATTCGACGGGGGGAAGGCAAGCCCCCTGAAGCTTTCTTT
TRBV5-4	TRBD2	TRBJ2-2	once	CASSMGLARNTGELFF	TGTGCCAGCAGCATGGGACTAGCGAGGAACACCGGGGAGCTGTTTTTT
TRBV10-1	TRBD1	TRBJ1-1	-	CASSGQGASEAFF	TGCGCCAGCAGTGGACAGGGGGCATCTGAAGCTTTCTTT
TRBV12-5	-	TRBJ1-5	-	CASGPGGYSNQPQHF	TGTGCTAGTGGGCCCGGGGGGTATAGCAATCAGCCCCAGCATTTT
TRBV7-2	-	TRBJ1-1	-	CASSLPMGRRNTEAFF	TGTGCCAGCAGCCTCCCAATGGGAAGGCGGAACACTGAAGCTTTCTTT
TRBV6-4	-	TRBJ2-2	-	CASSGQDTGELFF	TGTGCCAGCAGTGGACAGGACACCGGGGAGCTGTTTTTT
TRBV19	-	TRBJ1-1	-	CASRNKGQMNTEAFF	TGTGCCAGTAGGAATAAAGGACAGATGAACACTGAAGCTTTCTTT
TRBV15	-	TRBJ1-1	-	CATSRGLNTEAFF	TGTGCCACCAGCAGAGGTTTGAACACTGAAGCTTTCTTT
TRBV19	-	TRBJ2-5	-	CASSIGNQETQYF	TGTGCCAGTAGTATTGGGAACCAAGAGACCCAGTACTTC
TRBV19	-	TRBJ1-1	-	CASSIARTPEAFF	TGTGCCAGTAGTATAGCTCGGACACCTGAAGCTTTCTTT
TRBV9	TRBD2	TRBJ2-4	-	CASSVGGTDIQYF	TGTGCCAGCAGCGTGGGGGGGACGGACATTCAGTACTTC